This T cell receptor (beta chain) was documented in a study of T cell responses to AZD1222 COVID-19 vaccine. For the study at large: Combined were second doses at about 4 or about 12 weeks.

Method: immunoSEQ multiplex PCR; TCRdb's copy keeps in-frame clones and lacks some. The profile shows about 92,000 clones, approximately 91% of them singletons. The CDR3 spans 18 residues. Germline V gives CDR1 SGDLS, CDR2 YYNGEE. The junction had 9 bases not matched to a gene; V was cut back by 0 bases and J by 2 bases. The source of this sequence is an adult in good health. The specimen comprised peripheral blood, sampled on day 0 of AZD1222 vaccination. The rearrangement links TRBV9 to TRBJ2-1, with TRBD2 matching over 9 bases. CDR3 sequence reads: CASSVGVAGVSAYNEQFF. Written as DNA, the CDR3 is TGTGCCAGCAGCGTAGGGGTAGCGGGGGTTTCCGCCTACAATGAGCAGTTCTTC.